This T cell receptor beta chain was retrieved from a study of post-analysis software for immune sequencing data. Whole-study results and caveats: Versus controls, multiple sclerosis patients showed significantly lower diversity (normalized Chao1).

V lost 7 bases and J lost 4, with 14 bases in between. The CDR3 has 13 amino acids. Germline values: CDR1 SQVTM, CDR2 ANQGSEA. This clonotype occurred a few times. Its specificity is not known. TCR beta cDNA libraries had unique molecular identifiers. The authors obtained 500,000 to 600,000 cDNA molecules from approximately 0.95 to 9.8 million T cells. TCRdb reprocessed the PCR reads via MiXCR and lists one record per CDR3 protein. The sample lists around 150,000 distinct CDR3 sequences, roughly 40% seen once, with under 30% in the top ten. The receptor comes from a girl between 5 and 17 years old with multiple sclerosis. Material: blood, obtained after autologous hematopoietic stem cell transplantation. This chain joins TRBV29-1 and TRBJ2-1, with a tentative D call TRBD2 (5 bases). CDR3 coding DNA: TGCAGCGCCAGTTTGGGAGCTTACAATGAGCAGTTCTTC. Translation: CSASLGAYNEQFF.